The rows below give T cell receptor beta chains drawn from one sample of a study of CD8 T cells in ankylosing spondylitis. Each CDR3 protein is one row after TCRdb ran MiXCR on the 5' RACE reads. The sample includes some 92,000 distinct CDR3 sequences, around 25% of them seen just once. Sequencing input: blood, either unsorted or a sorted T cell fraction (not recorded which). These receptors were taken from a male donor with ankylosing spondylitis or in good health (not recorded which). The CDR3 runs from the conserved cysteine through the conserved F or W. The D gene is left open where the match is weak. Size tells how often a clone was seen (once, few, many) or the class of an expanded clone, and some rows leave it out.

J gene: TRBJ2-5; D gene: NA; clone size: few; V gene: TRBV5-1; CDR3 protein: CASSTGDGQETQYF; CDR3 DNA: TGCGCCAGCAGCACTGGGGACGGACAAGAGACCCAGTACTTC
J gene: TRBJ1-5; D gene: NA; clone size: few; V gene: TRBV18; CDR3 protein: CASSPLHDSNQPQHF; CDR3 DNA: TGTGCCAGCTCACCACTACATGATAGCAATCAGCCCCAGCATTTT
J gene: TRBJ2-3; D gene: TRBD2; clone size: NA; V gene: TRBV15; CDR3 protein: CATSRDRLAGRGATDTQYF; CDR3 DNA: TGTGCCACCAGCAGAGATCGGCTAGCGGGGAGGGGGGCCACAGATACGCAGTATTTT
J gene: TRBJ2-3; D gene: TRBD2; clone size: NA; V gene: TRBV20-1; CDR3 protein: CSARMWREGDTQYF; CDR3 DNA: TGCAGTGCTAGGATGTGGCGGGAGGGAGATACGCAGTATTTT
J gene: TRBJ1-1; D gene: NA; clone size: NA; V gene: TRBV5-1; CDR3 protein: CASSLAEQDTEAFF; CDR3 DNA: TGCGCCAGCAGCTTGGCCGAACAGGACACTGAAGCTTTCTTT
J gene: TRBJ1-1; D gene: TRBD1; clone size: NA; V gene: TRBV12-3/TRBV12-4; CDR3 protein: CASSPGQGLSNTEAFF; CDR3 DNA: TGTGCCAGCAGTCCGGGACAGGGGCTTTCGAACACTGAAGCTTTCTTT
J gene: TRBJ2-2; D gene: TRBD2; clone size: few; V gene: TRBV5-1; CDR3 protein: CASSLETSGDMAGELFF; CDR3 DNA: TGCGCCAGCAGCTTGGAGACTAGCGGGGACATGGCTGGGGAGCTGTTTTTT
J gene: TRBJ1-1; D gene: NA; clone size: many; V gene: TRBV5-1; CDR3 protein: CASSLAAGLTEAFF; CDR3 DNA: TGCGCCAGCAGCTTGGCCGCGGGCCTCACTGAAGCTTTCTTT
J gene: TRBJ2-3; D gene: NA; clone size: NA; V gene: TRBV7-7; CDR3 protein: CASSVTRFADTQYF; CDR3 DNA: TGTGCCAGCAGCGTTACTAGGTTCGCAGATACGCAGTATTTT
J gene: TRBJ2-1; D gene: NA; clone size: NA; V gene: TRBV7-6; CDR3 protein: CASSFEAGTIMGDEQFF; CDR3 DNA: TGTGCCAGCAGTTTCGAGGCGGGGACCATTATGGGCGATGAGCAGTTCTTC
J gene: TRBJ1-5; D gene: TRBD1; clone size: NA; V gene: TRBV30; CDR3 protein: CACLTGDQPQHF; CDR3 DNA: TGTGCATGTCTTACAGGGGATCAGCCCCAGCATTTT
J gene: TRBJ1-2; D gene: NA; clone size: NA; V gene: TRBV2; CDR3 protein: CASSGGLSYGYTF; CDR3 DNA: TGTGCCAGCAGCGGGGGGTTGAGCTATGGCTACACCTTC
J gene: TRBJ2-1; D gene: TRBD1; clone size: NA; V gene: TRBV20-1; CDR3 protein: CSAPDRGKNEQFF; CDR3 DNA: TGCAGTGCGCCGGACAGGGGGAAAAATGAGCAGTTCTTC
J gene: TRBJ1-5; D gene: NA; clone size: many; V gene: TRBV16; CDR3 protein: CASSQIKGHNQPQHF; CDR3 DNA: TGTGCCAGCAGCCAAATAAAGGGGCACAATCAGCCCCAGCATTTT
J gene: TRBJ2-3; D gene: TRBD2; clone size: few; V gene: TRBV7-3; CDR3 protein: CASSSLPTSGGGDTQYF; CDR3 DNA: TGTGCCAGCAGCTCTCTGCCGACTAGCGGGGGAGGGGATACGCAGTATTTT
J gene: TRBJ2-7; D gene: NA; clone size: few; V gene: TRBV6-1; CDR3 protein: CASTGSSYEQYF; CDR3 DNA: TGTGCCAGCACAGGGAGCTCCTACGAGCAGTACTTC
J gene: TRBJ2-1; D gene: TRBD2; clone size: many; V gene: TRBV7-9; CDR3 protein: CAGGLADEQFF; CDR3 DNA: TGTGCTGGGGGACTAGCTGATGAGCAGTTCTTC
J gene: TRBJ2-7; D gene: NA; clone size: few; V gene: TRBV10-3; CDR3 protein: CAISGALAGPPYEQYF; CDR3 DNA: TGTGCCATCAGTGGAGCCCTGGCGGGGCCCCCCTACGAGCAGTACTTC
J gene: TRBJ1-2; D gene: TRBD1; clone size: NA; V gene: TRBV5-1; CDR3 protein: CASSLQGVDDYTF; CDR3 DNA: TGCGCCAGCAGCTTACAGGGGGTAGATGACTACACCTTC
J gene: TRBJ1-5; D gene: NA; clone size: NA; V gene: TRBV19; CDR3 protein: CASRDIWDQPQHF; CDR3 DNA: TGTGCCAGCAGGGACATCTGGGATCAGCCCCAGCATTTT
J gene: TRBJ2-5; D gene: NA; clone size: NA; V gene: TRBV7-9; CDR3 protein: CASSDSVSKTQYF; CDR3 DNA: TGTGCCAGCAGCGATAGCGTTTCAAAGACCCAGTACTTC
J gene: TRBJ1-6; D gene: NA; clone size: many; V gene: TRBV5-8; CDR3 protein: CASTPWTDQNSPLHF; CDR3 DNA: TGTGCCAGCACTCCGTGGACAGACCAAAATTCACCCCTCCACTTT
J gene: TRBJ1-4; D gene: NA; clone size: NA; V gene: TRBV19; CDR3 protein: CATAGIYEKLFF; CDR3 DNA: TGTGCCACCGCCGGGATCTATGAAAAACTGTTTTTT
J gene: TRBJ2-7; D gene: TRBD2; clone size: NA; V gene: TRBV12-3/TRBV12-4; CDR3 protein: CASSRLAGPYEQYF; CDR3 DNA: TGTGCCAGCAGTCGACTAGCGGGCCCCTACGAGCAGTACTTC
J gene: TRBJ1-3; D gene: TRBD1; clone size: few; V gene: TRBV6-1; CDR3 protein: CASSRTGTVSGNTIYF; CDR3 DNA: TGTGCCAGCAGCAGAACCGGGACAGTCTCTGGAAACACCATATATTTT
J gene: TRBJ2-1; D gene: TRBD2; clone size: few; V gene: TRBV4-1; CDR3 protein: CASSPTPGGHLNEQFF; CDR3 DNA: TGCGCCAGCAGCCCGACACCGGGGGGGCATCTCAATGAGCAGTTCTTC
J gene: TRBJ1-2; D gene: NA; clone size: few; V gene: TRBV24-1; CDR3 protein: CATSDLGTARGYTF; CDR3 DNA: TGTGCCACCAGTGACCTTGGGACGGCGCGTGGCTACACCTTC
J gene: TRBJ1-1; D gene: NA; clone size: many; V gene: TRBV20-1; CDR3 protein: CSARKDPANTEAFF; CDR3 DNA: TGCAGTGCTAGGAAAGACCCTGCGAACACTGAAGCTTTCTTT
J gene: TRBJ2-3; D gene: NA; clone size: few; V gene: TRBV20-1; CDR3 protein: CSASLRTTQYF; CDR3 DNA: TGCAGTGCTAGCCTCAGGACCACGCAGTATTTT
J gene: TRBJ1-2; D gene: TRBD1; clone size: few; V gene: TRBV5-1; CDR3 protein: CASSLARDRDYTF; CDR3 DNA: TGCGCCAGCAGCTTGGCCAGGGACAGGGACTACACCTTC
J gene: TRBJ2-1; D gene: NA; clone size: few; V gene: TRBV10-2; CDR3 protein: CASADGTYSSYNEQFF; CDR3 DNA: TGCGCCAGTGCCGACGGGACTTATAGCTCCTACAATGAGCAGTTCTTC
J gene: TRBJ1-2; D gene: NA; clone size: NA; V gene: TRBV9; CDR3 protein: CASSVARMRRRNGYTF; CDR3 DNA: TGTGCCAGCAGCGTAGCTAGGATGCGGAGGAGGAATGGCTACACCTTC
J gene: TRBJ1-1; D gene: TRBD1; clone size: few; V gene: TRBV7-9; CDR3 protein: CASSKQGGTEAFF; CDR3 DNA: TGTGCCAGCAGCAAACAGGGGGGGACTGAAGCTTTCTTT
J gene: TRBJ2-1; D gene: TRBD2; clone size: NA; V gene: TRBV5-8; CDR3 protein: CASSIRGGPYNEQFF; CDR3 DNA: TGTGCCAGCAGCATCCGGGGGGGGCCCTACAATGAGCAGTTCTTC
J gene: TRBJ1-2; D gene: NA; clone size: few; V gene: TRBV20-1; CDR3 protein: CSARPGIFYGYTF; CDR3 DNA: TGCAGTGCTAGGCCGGGGATTTTCTATGGCTACACCTTC
J gene: TRBJ2-7; D gene: NA; clone size: many; V gene: TRBV12-3/TRBV12-4; CDR3 protein: CASSPGGSSEQYF; CDR3 DNA: TGTGCCAGCAGTCCCGGGGGAAGTAGCGAGCAGTACTTC
J gene: TRBJ1-5; D gene: TRBD1; clone size: NA; V gene: TRBV29-1; CDR3 protein: CSAGQGGQPQHF; CDR3 DNA: TGCAGCGCTGGACAGGGTGGTCAGCCCCAGCATTTT
J gene: TRBJ2-3; D gene: TRBD2; clone size: few; V gene: TRBV10-2; CDR3 protein: CASSRTSGLDTQYF; CDR3 DNA: TGCGCCAGCAGTAGGACTAGCGGGTTGGATACGCAGTATTTT
J gene: TRBJ2-3; D gene: NA; clone size: NA; V gene: TRBV10-1; CDR3 protein: CASSDGTDTQYF; CDR3 DNA: TGCGCCAGCAGTGACGGCACAGATACGCAGTATTTT
J gene: TRBJ2-3; D gene: NA; clone size: many; V gene: TRBV20-1; CDR3 protein: CSAHKQENTDTQYF; CDR3 DNA: TGCAGTGCTCACAAACAAGAGAACACAGATACGCAGTATTTT
J gene: TRBJ2-7; D gene: NA; clone size: NA; V gene: TRBV20-1; CDR3 protein: CSASEQGYEQYF; CDR3 DNA: TGCAGTGCTAGTGAACAGGGCTACGAGCAGTACTTC
J gene: TRBJ1-3; D gene: NA; clone size: NA; V gene: TRBV6-1; CDR3 protein: CASRTGYSGNTIYF; CDR3 DNA: TGTGCCAGCAGGACGGGGTACTCTGGAAACACCATATATTTT
J gene: TRBJ2-4; D gene: TRBD2; clone size: once; V gene: TRBV11-2; CDR3 protein: CASSLEASGDPLAKNIQYF; CDR3 DNA: TGTGCCAGCAGCTTAGAAGCTAGCGGGGACCCATTAGCCAAAAACATTCAGTACTTC
J gene: TRBJ2-7; D gene: TRBD1; clone size: few; V gene: TRBV20-1; CDR3 protein: CSARDELGQGFFEQYF; CDR3 DNA: TGCAGTGCTAGAGATGAACTCGGACAGGGGTTCTTCGAGCAGTACTTC
J gene: TRBJ2-1; D gene: TRBD2; clone size: NA; V gene: TRBV5-1; CDR3 protein: CASSPGTSGSIHEQFF; CDR3 DNA: TGCGCCAGCAGCCCCGGGACTAGCGGCAGTATCCATGAGCAGTTCTTC
J gene: TRBJ1-2; D gene: NA; clone size: NA; V gene: TRBV15; CDR3 protein: CATSSFPARRLDGHGYTF; CDR3 DNA: TGTGCCACCAGCAGTTTTCCGGCGAGGAGGCTAGATGGTCATGGCTACACCTTC
J gene: TRBJ1-2; D gene: NA; clone size: NA; V gene: TRBV7-8; CDR3 protein: CASSSGRGVYGYTF; CDR3 DNA: TGTGCCAGCAGCTCTGGCAGGGGAGTCTATGGCTACACCTTC
J gene: TRBJ2-3; D gene: NA; clone size: NA; V gene: TRBV7-9; CDR3 protein: CASSLGMMSTDTQYF; CDR3 DNA: TGTGCCAGCAGCTTAGGAATGATGTCCACAGATACGCAGTATTTT
J gene: TRBJ1-1; D gene: NA; clone size: NA; V gene: TRBV6-2/TRBV6-3; CDR3 protein: CASSYPTSMNTEAFF; CDR3 DNA: TGTGCCAGCAGTTACCCGACAAGTATGAACACTGAAGCTTTCTTT
J gene: TRBJ2-1; D gene: NA; clone size: NA; V gene: TRBV21-1; CDR3 protein: CASSKKNKGPAGGYNEQFF; CDR3 DNA: TGTGCCAGCAGCAAAAAGAATAAAGGCCCAGCGGGAGGGTACAATGAGCAGTTCTTC
J gene: TRBJ2-5; D gene: NA; clone size: few; V gene: TRBV7-2; CDR3 protein: CASSSLIGREETQYF; CDR3 DNA: TGTGCCAGCAGCTCACTAATCGGGAGAGAAGAGACCCAGTACTTC
J gene: TRBJ1-2; D gene: NA; clone size: few; V gene: TRBV12-3/TRBV12-4; CDR3 protein: CASSFGRDPSTF; CDR3 DNA: TGTGCCAGCAGTTTTGGCAGGGATCCTTCTACCTTC
J gene: TRBJ2-1; D gene: NA; clone size: few; V gene: TRBV20-1; CDR3 protein: CSASGVSYNEQFF; CDR3 DNA: TGCAGTGCTAGCGGGGTCTCCTACAATGAGCAGTTCTTC
J gene: TRBJ2-7; D gene: TRBD2; clone size: NA; V gene: TRBV4-2; CDR3 protein: CASSPRAGGYEQYF; CDR3 DNA: TGTGCCAGCAGCCCACGCGCGGGGGGATACGAGCAGTACTTC
J gene: TRBJ2-7; D gene: NA; clone size: many; V gene: TRBV7-9; CDR3 protein: CASSLGRAEQYF; CDR3 DNA: TGTGCCAGCAGCTTAGGACGGGCAGAGCAGTACTTC
J gene: TRBJ1-1; D gene: TRBD1; clone size: NA; V gene: TRBV20-1; CDR3 protein: CSAPKNRGGFLTEAFF; CDR3 DNA: TGCAGTGCGCCGAAAAACAGGGGCGGGTTCTTGACTGAAGCTTTCTTT
J gene: TRBJ2-3; D gene: TRBD1; clone size: few; V gene: TRBV7-2; CDR3 protein: CASSLVAGQGSNTQYF; CDR3 DNA: TGTGCCAGCAGCTTAGTAGCAGGACAGGGCTCCAATACGCAGTATTTT